The clone carrying this T cell receptor (beta chain) was seen repeatedly, ten times or more. As yet, its antigen is unknown. The data were obtained in a study of neurological immune-mediated disorders. Source material was 2 million unsorted PBMCs, stored at -80 °C in RNAlater. General study points: Expanded clones shared no identical CDR3 amino acid sequences across subjects, which suggested private TCR-beta repertoires in all groups.

It was by 5'RACE with 10-nucleotide random UMIs that the cDNA was made. A single run covered 15-18 subjects with over 170 million TCR-beta sequences. One entry per CDR3 protein results from TCRdb running MiXCR on the 5' RACE reads. Of roughly 120,000 distinct CDR3 sequences listed, roughly 3.2% are singletons. The CDR3 covers 15 residues. Germline assignment: CDR1 MNHNY and CDR2 SVGAGI (reference sequence). Trimming shortened V by 0 bases and J by 5 bases, and 14 bases separated the two germline ends. The chain joins TRBV6-6 to TRBJ2-7; D is possibly TRBD2 (5 bases). This receptor was obtained from a woman aged 25-40 years with multiple sclerosis. The sample comprised PBMCs. As DNA, the CDR3 is TGTGCCAGCAGTTACTCGACTATGGATGGCAACGAGCAGTACTTC. Translation: CASSYSTMDGNEQYF.